What follows is one T cell receptor (beta chain) and its context. The V and J ends lost 1 base and 9 bases respectively, with 13 bases between them. This CDR3 is 15 amino acids long. Germline lookup yields CDR1 SNHLY and CDR2 FYNNEI. The source of the sample is a study of CD8 T cells in Susac syndrome. RNA, at roughly 0.45 to 1 ug, was reverse transcribed with random hexamers. Each CDR3 protein is one row after TCRdb ran MiXCR on the immunoSEQ multiplex PCR reads. Of some 180,000 distinct CDR3 sequences in the sample, around 94% were seen once. Sequenced material: CD4+ T cells from PBMCs. V usage is TRBV2 and J usage is TRBJ1-6; weak D call: TRBD1 (5 bases). The receptor's source is a human donor with Susac syndrome. CDR3 coding DNA: TGTGCCAGCAGTGAAGTTGTTAGGGGCCGTTCACCCCTCCACTTT. As protein: CASSEVVRGRSPLHF.